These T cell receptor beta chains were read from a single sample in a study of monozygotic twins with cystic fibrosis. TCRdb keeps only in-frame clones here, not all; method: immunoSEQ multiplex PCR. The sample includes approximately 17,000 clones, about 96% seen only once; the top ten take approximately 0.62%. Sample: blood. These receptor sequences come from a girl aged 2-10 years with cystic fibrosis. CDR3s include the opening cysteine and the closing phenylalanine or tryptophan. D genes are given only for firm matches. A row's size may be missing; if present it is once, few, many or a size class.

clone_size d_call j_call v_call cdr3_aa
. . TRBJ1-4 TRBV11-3 CASSLQSYEKLFF
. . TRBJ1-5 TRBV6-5 CASSGSNQPQHF
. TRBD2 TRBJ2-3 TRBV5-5 CASSLGLAGPTRDTQYF
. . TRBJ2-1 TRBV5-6 CASSLGLAHEQFF
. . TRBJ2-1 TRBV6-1 CASSGPNNEQFF
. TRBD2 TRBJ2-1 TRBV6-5 CASRYSGGAYNEQFF
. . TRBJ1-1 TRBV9 CASSVGVLGHTEAFF
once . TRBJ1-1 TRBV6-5 CASSYSRGNTEAFF
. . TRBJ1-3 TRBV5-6 CASSLVPGGSGNTIYF
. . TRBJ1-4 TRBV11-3 CASSGGIGEKLFF
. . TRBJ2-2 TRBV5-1 CASSLDSLGSGELFF
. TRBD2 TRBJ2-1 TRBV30 CAWSRAGGVEQFF
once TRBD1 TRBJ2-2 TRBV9 CASSVGGTGNTGELFF
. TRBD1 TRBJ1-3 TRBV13 CASSLGTGPFTGNTIYF
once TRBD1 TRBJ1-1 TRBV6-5 CASSYSGGAQDTEAFF
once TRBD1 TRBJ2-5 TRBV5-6 CASSSIKSGQVRETQYF
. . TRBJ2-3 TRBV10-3 CATGTSTDTQYF
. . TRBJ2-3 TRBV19 CASSTPTGAGDTQYF
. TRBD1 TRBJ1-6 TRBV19 CASSSDRADSPLHF
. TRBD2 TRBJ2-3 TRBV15 CATSRDRTRSTDTQYF
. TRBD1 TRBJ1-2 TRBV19 CASSIEDRGFRYGYTF
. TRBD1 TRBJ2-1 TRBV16 CASSLSRTGGNEQFF
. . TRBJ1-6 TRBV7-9 CASSYWTDDNSPLHF
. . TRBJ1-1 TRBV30 CAWVQGRDTEAFF
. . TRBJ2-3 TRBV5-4 CASSLVAIGTDTQYF
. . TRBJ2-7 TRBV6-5 CASSYSSYEQYF
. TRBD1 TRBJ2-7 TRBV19 CASSSGTGSHEQYF
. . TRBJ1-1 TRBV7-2 CASSFYQGYTEAFF
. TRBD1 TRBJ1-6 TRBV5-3 CARSLLDRDRESNSPLHF
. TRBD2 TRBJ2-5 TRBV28 CASSFDGTRETQYF
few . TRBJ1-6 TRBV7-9 CASSLAQFSPLHF
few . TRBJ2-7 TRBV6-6 CASTPMLGGNYEQYF
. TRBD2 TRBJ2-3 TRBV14 CASSVLAGGTDTQYF
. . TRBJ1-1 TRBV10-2 CASSDPDSRGRTEAFF
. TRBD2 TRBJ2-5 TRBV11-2 CASSLPRRAGEVTQETQYF
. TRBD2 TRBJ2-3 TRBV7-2 CASSLPGGGAWGFTDTQYF
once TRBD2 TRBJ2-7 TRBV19 CASSPRTSGGSGLSYEQYF
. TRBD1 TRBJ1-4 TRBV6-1 CASSPGTVPNEKLFF
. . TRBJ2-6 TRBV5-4 CASSPVDGARANVLTF
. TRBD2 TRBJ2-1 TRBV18 CASSPQGLAGGNEQFF
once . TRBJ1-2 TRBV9 CASSVEGRGPYTF
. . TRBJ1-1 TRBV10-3 CAISASSNTEAFF
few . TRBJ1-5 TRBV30 CAWSGTVSNQPQHF
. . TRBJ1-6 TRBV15 CATSRDSNSPLHF
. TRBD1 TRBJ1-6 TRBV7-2 CASSSTGGGSPLHF
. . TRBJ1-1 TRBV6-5 CASSYGDGTVAEAFF